Reported below is one T cell receptor (beta chain). Its binding antigen is unknown. Per-base qualities were not stored, and no clone one base away is much larger. TCRbeta CDR3 regions were amplified from genomic DNA by means of the immunoSEQ Assay, a bias-controlled multiplex PCR. In the source study's methods: Within the assay, amplification of reference gene primers was used to estimate how many nucleated cells each sample contained. To quantify the absolute abundance of each unique TCRbeta CDR3 rearrangement, sequence reads were collapsed and filtered. Productive Simpson clonality was computed per sample as the square root of Simpson's diversity index over productive rearrangements. Not all clones reach the TCRdb copy of this immuneACCESS table, which keeps in-frame sequences only. Checked studies attribute under half of the gap to unresolved V genes and leave the rest unexplained. The V and J calls and clone size come from that table; D and trimming were worked out from the DNA. The sample records around 320,000 clones, just under 90% of which are singletons. The ten largest clones add up to more than 9.5% of the sample.

One collaborating source in Seattle enrolled patients during active infection and followed them longitudinally through the course of disease. The collaborating institutions used their own protocols to collect whole blood in K2EDTA tubes. For TCRbeta analysis, collaborators shipped samples as frozen whole blood, isolated PBMCs, or DNA extracted from either of those sample types. This record belongs to a study of blood T cell repertoires in COVID-19 (dated by TCRdb to about 2020). As for the study more broadly: Collaborator samples came from the United States, Italy and Spain and covered acute and convalescent phases of COVID-19. Samples were obtained from the ongoing ImmuneRACE study (first 160 participants) and from over 1,000 subjects provided by 6 global collaborators. Deeply sampled blood TCRbeta repertoires from subjects exposed to, actively infected with, or recovered from COVID-19 were included in the dataset. Where available, HLA class I and class II types were taken from metadata supplied by the sample provider and were not determined by assay-based typing. Nearly every sample came with metadata listing a de-identified subject ID, COVID-19 status, age in years and sex. A freely available public database, intended as a resource for researchers studying the immune response to SARS-CoV-2, is where the repertoires were released. The prospective study material was composed of cDNA or gDNA derived from T cells, B-cell-depleted T cells, or PBMCs. Findings and caveats that apply to the study as a whole: How much clinical and demographic metadata was included differed by source and by participant, and the metadata was provided uncurated.

There are 15 amino acids in the CDR3, from cysteine to phenylalanine inclusive. Only the CDR3 DNA is retained, 45 bases long and in frame from the first base. Ends trimmed: V by 2 bases, J by 3 bases; bases unmatched to a gene: 4. The germline V gene provides CDR1 MNHEY and CDR2 SVGAGI. The rearranged chain carries TRBV6-5 and TRBJ1-3, with TRBD1 matching 7 junction bases. What was sequenced was peripheral blood. The receptor's source is a woman in her 30s with COVID-19, enrolled during active disease. The nucleotides read TGTGCCAGCAGTTACGGAGGGGGCTTTGGAAACACCATATATTTT. This encodes CASSYGGGFGNTIYF.